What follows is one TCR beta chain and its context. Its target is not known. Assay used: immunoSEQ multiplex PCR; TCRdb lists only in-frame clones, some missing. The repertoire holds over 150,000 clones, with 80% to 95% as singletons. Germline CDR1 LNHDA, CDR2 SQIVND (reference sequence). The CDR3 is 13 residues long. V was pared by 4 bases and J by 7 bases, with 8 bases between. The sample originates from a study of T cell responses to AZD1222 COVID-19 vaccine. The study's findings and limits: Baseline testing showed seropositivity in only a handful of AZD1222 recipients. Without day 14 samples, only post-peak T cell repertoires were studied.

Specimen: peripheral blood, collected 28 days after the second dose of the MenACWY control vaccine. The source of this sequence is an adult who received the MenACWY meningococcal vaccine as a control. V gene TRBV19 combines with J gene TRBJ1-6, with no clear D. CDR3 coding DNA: TGTGCCAGTAGTACAGCGGGGAATTCACCCCTCCACTTT. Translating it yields CASSTAGNSPLHF.